Presented here are 28 T cell receptor beta chains from one specimen sequenced in a study of spatial heterogeneity in lung cancer (dated by TCRdb to between 2018 and 2021). Libraries came from 5' RACE. The reads were generated on a NextSeq 500. TCRdb redid the processing of the public reads, applying fastp at Q25 and MiXCR, and retained in-frame beta chains. For every CDR3 protein sequence, its rows merge into one entry that carries the most common genes and DNA. This sample holds nearly 50,000 distinct CDR3 sequences; roughly 7.2% were observed only once. In total, the top ten clones hold about 13% of the sample. The sample's time point label, in plain terms: sample taken at primary tumor resection. For TCR sequencing, whole RNA was extracted from tumor and nontumor lung tissue, or from cryopreserved PBMC samples, and no cell sorting was done. The specimen comprised PBMCs, sampled at surgery. The receptors here all came from a female donor with early-stage non-small cell lung cancer.

This clonotype was recorded a few times. The chain combines TRBV7-9 with TRBJ2-5; TRBD1 matches at 7 bases. CDR3 size: 14 residues. With V trimmed by 5 bases and J by 5 bases, 8 bases remained unmatched. Per germline, CDR1 SEHNR and CDR2 FQNEAQ (reference sequence). DNA of the CDR3: TGTGCCAGCAGCCCACGACAGGGCCATGAGACCCAGTACTTC. Translated, it gives CASSPRQGHETQYF. Complete variable domain (other parts from reference TRBV7-9 and TRBJ2-5): DTGVSQNPRHKITKRGQNVTFRCDPISEHNRLYWYRQTLGQGPEFLTYFQNEAQLEKSRLLSDRFSAERPKGSFSTLEIQRTEQGDSAMYLCASSPRQGHETQYFGPGTRLLVL.

This clonotype was recorded many times. This chain connects TRBV25-1 to TRBJ2-6, with no clear D. The CDR3 consists of 13 residues. From germline, CDR1 is MGHDK and CDR2 SYGVNS. Between the trimmed V and J ends, which lost 5 bases and 4 bases, there was a span of 6 bases. This CDR3 reads CASSLTGANVLTF. The CDR3 DNA reads as TGTGCCAGCAGTCTCACCGGGGCCAACGTCCTGACTTTC.

The chain uses TRBV20-1 and TRBJ2-2; 11 nucleotides match TRBD2. Germline V gene data show CDR1 as DFQATT and CDR2 as SNEGSKA (reference sequence). The CDR3 is made up of 15 amino acids. J was trimmed by 4 bases and V by 4 bases; bases with no gene match: 5. CDR3 sequence (DNA): TGCAGTGCTACTGGACTAGCGGGTGGCACCGGGGAGCTGTTTTTT. It codes for CSATGLAGGTGELFF.

This clonotype was counted only a few times. The chain recombines TRBV5-1 with TRBJ2-2; 7 nucleotides align to TRBD1. Trimming cost V 4 bases and J 1 base; bases outside gene matches: 13. Germline V gives CDR1 SGHRS, CDR2 YFSETQ. This CDR3 region has 18 residues. CDR3 nucleotides: TGCGCCAGCAGCCGAGGGACAGTTCGTGGGATGAACACCGGGGAGCTGTTTTTT. Translating gives CASSRGTVRGMNTGELFF.

The chain combines TRBV19 with TRBJ1-4, with 10 bases matching TRBD1. The length of the CDR3 is 14 residues. V lost 4 bases and J lost 6; bases outside the gene matches: 2. CDR1 is LNHDA and CDR2 is SQIVND in the germline V gene (reference sequence). CDR3 DNA: TGTGCCAGTAGTACTGGGACAGGGGATGAAAAACTGTTTTTT. This translates into CASSTGTGDEKLFF.

This clonotype was seen only a few times. The chain links TRBV29-1 to TRBJ1-2, with TRBD1 as a possible D gene (5 bases). This CDR3 region has 12 residues. CDR1 is SQVTM, CDR2 ANQGSEA, per germline. Trimming shortened V by 5 bases and J by 4 bases, and 11 bases separated the two germline ends. This CDR3 is CSVQGVGYGYTF. DNA of the CDR3: TGCAGCGTTCAGGGTGTCGGCTATGGCTACACCTTC.

At least ten counts were recorded for this clonotype. This chain links TRBV6-2 or TRBV6-3 with TRBJ1-1; TRBD1 matches 7 bases. V trimming: 5 bases; J trimming: 0 bases; junction bases outside the gene matches: 6. Germline V gives CDR1 MNHEY, CDR2 SVGEGT. The CDR3 is 15 residues long. The CDR3 region is CASSIHRGLNTEAFF. The CDR3 DNA reads as TGTGCCAGCAGTATTCACAGGGGTCTGAACACTGAAGCTTTCTTT.

The rearrangement links TRBV12-3 or TRBV12-4 to TRBJ1-6, with a possible D match to TRBD1 (6 bases). V lost 8 bases and J 4 bases, leaving 12 bases between the germline ends. CDR3 length: 14 residues. The CDR3 region has the DNA TGTGCCAGCGGACAGCATATTTATAATTCACCCCTCCACTTT. Amino acids: CASGQHIYNSPLHF.

This clonotype has more than one count but fewer than ten. J is TRBJ2-7 and V is TRBV4-3, with TRBD2 as a possible D gene (6 bases). Between the trimmed V and J ends, which lost 5 bases and 3 bases, there was a span of 11 bases. This CDR3 comprises 13 residues. Germline V gene lookup returns CDR1 LGHNA and CDR2 YSLEER. CDR3 region: CASSFWRGYEQYF. CDR3 coding DNA: TGCGCCAGCAGCTTTTGGCGGGGCTACGAGCAGTACTTC.

The chain combines TRBV29-1 with TRBJ1-1; no clear D gene. Per the germline V gene, CDR1 is SQVTM and CDR2 is ANQGSEA. CDR3 size: 11 residues. Trimming stripped 6 bases from V and 7 bases from J, with 12 bases between. The CDR3 DNA reads TGCAGCGTCCATCCGGGCCGTGAAGCTTTCTTT. It codes for CSVHPGREAFF.

In its sample, this clonotype was seen a few times. The gene calls are TRBV19 and TRBJ2-1, with a tentative D call TRBD1 (6 bases). In germline, CDR1 is LNHDA, CDR2 SQIVND (reference sequence). V gave up 4 bases and J gave up 5 bases, with 27 bases separating them. This CDR3 region has 19 residues. This CDR3 is CASSTPSGTFLGPHNEQFF. The CDR3 DNA reads as TGTGCCAGTAGTACCCCGTCCGGGACATTCCTAGGTCCCCACAATGAGCAGTTCTTC.

This clonotype occurred many times. The chain uses TRBV4-2 and TRBJ2-2, with a tentative D call TRBD1 (6 bases). The CDR3 consists of 15 residues. Trimming took 2 bases from V and 7 from J, leaving 14 bases between them. Germline CDR1 reads LGHNA; CDR2 reads YNFKEQ. The CDR3 here is CASSQSDSLNGELFF. The CDR3 nucleotides are TGTGCCAGCAGCCAATCGGACAGTTTAAACGGGGAGCTGTTTTTT.

This clonotype was recorded many times. The chain has TRBV6-2 or TRBV6-3 and TRBJ1-5, with TRBD1 identical over 8 bases. Germline V lookup: CDR1 MNHEY, CDR2 SVGEGT. The CDR3 runs 16 residues. With V trimmed by 0 bases and J by 4 bases, 5 bases remained unmatched. In nucleotides, the CDR3 is TGTGCCAGCAGTTACTCAAGGACAGGGATGAATCAGCCCCAGCATTTT. Protein sequence: CASSYSRTGMNQPQHF.

Ten or more counts support this clonotype. The chain has TRBV30 and TRBJ1-5, with D possibly matching TRBD1 (6 bases). CDR1 is GTSNPN and CDR2 is SVGIG in the germline V gene (reference sequence). Trimming stripped 0 bases from V and 5 bases from J, with 17 bases between. CDR3 length equals 16 residues. CDR3 amino acids: CAWSVRGPPGDQPQHF. CDR3 DNA: TGTGCCTGGAGTGTACGGGGGCCCCCTGGAGATCAGCCCCAGCATTTT.

The chain employs TRBV7-8 and TRBJ2-5; D may be TRBD1 or TRBD2 (5 bases each). The V end lost 4 bases, the J end lost 2 bases, and 14 bases lay between the germline ends. CDR3 length equals 15 residues. Germline V gives CDR1 SGHVS, CDR2 FQNEAQ. The CDR3 loop reads CASSSWDGGQETQYF. In nucleotides, the CDR3 is TGTGCCAGCAGCTCCTGGGACGGCGGGCAAGAGACCCAGTACTTC.

This clonotype was picked up many times. The chain joins TRBV5-8 to TRBJ2-1; 9 bases agree with TRBD2. The CDR3 contains 16 residues. Per the germline V gene, CDR1 is SGHTS and CDR2 is YDEGEE. J lost 4 bases, V lost 4 bases, and 9 bases had no gene match. The CDR3 protein is CASSNAAGGRYNEQFF. As DNA, the CDR3 is TGTGCCAGCAGCAACGCGGCGGGGGGGCGATACAATGAGCAGTTCTTC.

This clonotype has more than one count but fewer than ten. This chain links TRBV9 with TRBJ2-6; D may be TRBD1 (5 bases). Germline V CDR1 and CDR2: SGDLS, YYNGEE. There are 16 residues in the CDR3. Trimming shortened V by 2 bases and J by 1 base, and 10 bases separated the two germline ends. CDR3 loop: CASSVTSGSGANVLTF. CDR3 nucleotides: TGTGCCAGCAGCGTTACCTCAGGGTCTGGGGCCAACGTCCTGACTTTC.

This clonotype has ten or more counts. The chain carries TRBV27 and TRBJ2-1, with D maybe TRBD1 (6 bases). The germline V gene encodes CDR1 MNHEY and CDR2 SMNVEV (reference sequence). V was shortened by 3 bases and J by 7 bases, with 19 bases between the two germline ends. This CDR3 has 16 residues. Here the CDR3 reads CASSFGTSSLGNEQFF. The DNA for the CDR3 is TGTGCCAGCAGTTTCGGGACATCTTCCCTGGGGAATGAGCAGTTCTTC.

The chain has TRBV27 and TRBJ2-7, with D perhaps TRBD1 (5 bases). V was pared by 5 bases and J by 2 bases, with 22 bases between. The CDR3 has 17 residues. Germline V gene data show CDR1 as MNHEY and CDR2 as SMNVEV (reference sequence). CDR3 nucleotide sequence: TGTGCCAGCAGTGCCCGAACGTTAGGGGTCCAGCCCTACGAGCAGTACTTC. This codes for CASSARTLGVQPYEQYF.

Only a few counts were recorded for this clonotype. This rearrangement joins TRBV6-5 to TRBJ1-5; the D is unclear. Germline V gene data show CDR1 as MNHEY and CDR2 as SVGAGI. The CDR3 runs 15 residues. Trimming took off 4 bases at V and 6 bases at J, with 16 bases between the two ends. The CDR3, as DNA: TGTGCCAGCAGTTCACTGGGTGCGGGTGCTCAGCCCCAGCATTTT. It encodes CASSSLGAGAQPQHF.

This clonotype was detected many times. The chain links TRBV12-3 or TRBV12-4 to TRBJ1-1; 12 bases match TRBD1. CDR3 length: 16 amino acids. J gave up 3 bases and V 5 bases, and 7 bases lay outside the gene matches. Written as DNA, the CDR3 is TGTGCCAGCAGTCTGGGACAGGGGGCCGGAGACACTGAAGCTTTCTTT. It is translated as CASSLGQGAGDTEAFF.

Notes on this clonotype: Mismatch with germline at one junction end may stem from a read error. The chain uses TRBV7-9 and TRBJ2-6; D is unresolved. Germline CDR1 reads SEHNR; CDR2 reads FQNEAQ (reference sequence). The CDR3 runs to 15 residues. CDR3: CAGSFVGSGANVLTF. For the CDR3, the DNA is TGTGCCGGCAGCTTTGTCGGCTCTGGGGCCAACGTCCTGACTTTC. The variable domain in full, completed from reference TRBV7-9 and TRBJ2-6, reads DTGVSQNPRHKITKRGQNVTFRCDPISEHNRLYWYRQTLGQGPEFLTYFQNEAQLEKSRLLSDRFSAERPKGSFSTLEIQRTEQGDSAMYLCAGSFVGSGANVLTFGAGSRLTVL.

V gene TRBV12-3 or TRBV12-4 combines with J gene TRBJ1-2; no firm D call. The V end lost 6 bases, the J end lost 9 bases, and 14 bases lay between the germline ends. The CDR3 has 12 residues. The DNA of the CDR3 is TGTGCCAGCAGCCGAACCCAGGATAGCTACACCTTC. Its protein is CASSRTQDSYTF.

Remarks on this clonotype: Germline is not matched at one junction end, which may reflect a read error. The V call is TRBV10-3, the J call TRBJ1-1, with 9 bases matching TRBD1. This CDR3 has 14 amino acids. CDR1 ENHRY and CDR2 SYGVKD come from the germline V gene. The CDR3 is CAIRGRTGDTEVFF. The CDR3 DNA reads as TGTGCCATCAGGGGCCGGACAGGGGACACTGAAGTTTTCTTT.

This chain links TRBV11-2 with TRBJ1-5, with D tentatively TRBD1 (5 bases). This CDR3 has 15 residues. V was clipped by 0 bases and J by 8 bases, with 14 bases between them. Germline V gene lookup returns CDR1 SGHAT and CDR2 FQNNGV. The CDR3 DNA sequence: TGTGCCAGCAGCTTAGAGGGGACGGAGCTGGAGCCCCAGCATTTT. Its translation is CASSLEGTELEPQHF.

This clonotype was seen many times. The chain carries TRBV20-1 and TRBJ2-1; D uncertain. The germline CDR1 and CDR2 sequences are DFQATT and SNEGSKA (reference sequence). This CDR3 has 11 residues. The V gene lost 5 bases and the J gene lost 9 bases, with 11 bases spanning the gap. The CDR3 DNA follows: TGCAGTGCTCCCATTAACTTTGAGCAGTTCTTC. Its protein is CSAPINFEQFF.

A remark on this clonotype: Possible read error: a much larger clone is one base away. The chain has TRBV18 and TRBJ2-5, with 8 bases aligning to TRBD1. With V trimmed by 5 bases and J by 2 bases, 10 bases remained unmatched. Germline V CDR1 and CDR2: KGHSH, LQKENI. This CDR3 contains 16 residues. The CDR3, as DNA: TGTGCCAGCTCATCCCTATCCCGGACAGGGCAAGAGACCCAGTACTTC. This codes for CASSSLSRTGQETQYF.

This clonotype was recorded at least ten times. The CDR3 sequence is CASSQGRSEAFF. CDR3 bases: TGCGCCAGCAGCCAAGGACGGAGTGAAGCTTTCTTT. The chain joins TRBV4-1 to TRBJ1-1, with D uncertain. CDR1 is MGHRA and CDR2 is YSYEKL in the germline V gene. V lost 1 base to trimming and J lost 7 bases, with 7 bases between them. The CDR3 has 12 residues.